This T cell receptor (beta chain) was captured in a study of response to subunit inactivated influenza vaccine (dated by TCRdb to 2016 to 2018). Context from the whole study: The study used deep quantitative T cell receptor repertoire profiling to track responses to a trivalent subunit inactivated influenza vaccine. Study-wide conclusions, independent of this receptor: The authors suggested that each seasonal influenza vaccination may recruit only a limited number of new T cells.

As concerns this clonotype: Its antigen is not yet known. Qualities for individual bases were not recorded, and no much larger clone is one base off.

Taken from cysteine to phenylalanine, the CDR3 has 15 residues. CDR3 DNA only is kept here, 45 bases in frame from base 1. The CDR1 and CDR2 encoded by the germline V gene are MNHEY and SVGEGT. V was cut back by 6 bases and J by 9 bases, leaving a gap of 21 bases between them. The library was made by RT-PCR. Sequencing instrument: Illumina HiSeq 2500. TCRdb reworked the public reads: Q25 trimming with fastp, MiXCR clone assembly, productive beta chains retained. Each record represents a unique CDR3 protein, reported with the most common genes and DNA among its rows. The sample profile shows a few hundred thousand distinct CDR3 sequences; 11% to 15% of them were found once. Together, the top ten hold roughly 11% of the sample.

The receptor was derived from a middle-aged man who received an inactivated influenza vaccine. Donor details come from another sample of the same person, matched by shared clones. The V and J segments used are TRBV6-2 or TRBV6-3 and TRBJ2-1, and perhaps TRBD2 as D gene, on 6 matching bases. This material consisted of PBMCs from blood, taken about 11 days after vaccination. The DNA reads as follows: TGTGCCAGCAGCCAACGACTAGTTTCATTAGGTGAGCAGTTCTTC. This codes for CASSQRLVSLGEQFF.